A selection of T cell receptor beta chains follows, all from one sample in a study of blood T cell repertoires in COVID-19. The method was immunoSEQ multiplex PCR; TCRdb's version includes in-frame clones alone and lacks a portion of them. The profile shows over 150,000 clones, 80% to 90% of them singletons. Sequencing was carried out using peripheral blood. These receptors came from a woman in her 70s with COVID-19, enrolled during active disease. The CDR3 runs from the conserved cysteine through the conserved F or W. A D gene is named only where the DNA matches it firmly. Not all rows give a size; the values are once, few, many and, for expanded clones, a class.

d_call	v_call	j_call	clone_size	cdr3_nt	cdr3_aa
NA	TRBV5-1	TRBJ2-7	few	TGCGCCAGCAGCTTGGCCGCAGACTACGAGCAGTACTTC	CASSLAADYEQYF
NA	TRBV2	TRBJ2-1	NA	TGTGCCAGCAGTGAAGCGCATGGGGGGAATGAGCAGTTCTTC	CASSEAHGGNEQFF
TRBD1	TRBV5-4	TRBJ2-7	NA	TGTGCCAGCAGCCTCGGGACAGGGCGGCCTATTCCCGAGCAGTACTTC	CASSLGTGRPIPEQYF
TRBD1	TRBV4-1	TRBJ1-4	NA	TGCGCCAGCAGCCACGGAGAACAGGGGGGAACTGAAAAACTGTTTTTT	CASSHGEQGGTEKLFF
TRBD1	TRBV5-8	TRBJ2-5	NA	TGTGCCAGCAGCTTGGGTAGGGGGCGAGCTGAGACCCAGTACTTC	CASSLGRGRAETQYF
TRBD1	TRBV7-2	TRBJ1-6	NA	TGTGCCAGCAGCTCCGACAGGGGGGCCCTCCACTTT	CASSSDRGALHF
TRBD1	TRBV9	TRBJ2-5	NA	TGTGCCAGCAGCGGAGGACAGGGAGCTCAAGAGACCCAGTACTTC	CASSGGQGAQETQYF
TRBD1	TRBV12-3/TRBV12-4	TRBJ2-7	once	TGTGCCAGCAAAACGACAGGGGGAGAGCAGTACTTC	CASKTTGGEQYF
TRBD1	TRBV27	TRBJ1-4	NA	TGTGCCAGCAGTTTATCGAGTCAGGGGGTTGAAAAACTGTTTTTT	CASSLSSQGVEKLFF
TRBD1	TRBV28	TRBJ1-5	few	TGTGCCAGCAGGGCGACAGGGGTGTTTTCGGGCAATCAGCCCCAGCATTTT	CASRATGVFSGNQPQHF
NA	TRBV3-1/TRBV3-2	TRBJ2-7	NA	TGTGCCAGCAGCCCCGGGGTCTACGGGGAGCAGTACTTC	CASSPGVYGEQYF
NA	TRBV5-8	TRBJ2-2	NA	TGTGCCAGCAGGAGATATACCGGGGAGCTGTTTTTT	CASRRYTGELFF
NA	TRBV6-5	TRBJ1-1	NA	TGTGCCAGCAGGAAAGACATCACTGAAGCTTTCTTT	CASRKDITEAFF
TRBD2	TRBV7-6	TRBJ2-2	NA	TGTGCCAGCAGCTTAGTAGAGCTAGCGGGTGGCACCGGGGAGCTGTTTTTT	CASSLVELAGGTGELFF
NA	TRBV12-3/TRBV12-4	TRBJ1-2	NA	TGTGCCAGCAGCCAAACAGGAACCGGGGGCTACACCTTC	CASSQTGTGGYTF
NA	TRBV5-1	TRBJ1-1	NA	TGCGCCAGCAGCCGACGGGGGGAGAACACTGAAGCTTTCTTT	CASSRRGENTEAFF
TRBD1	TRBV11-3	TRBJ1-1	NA	TGTGCCAGCAGCGGTAGAAACAGGGGCGGCACTGAAGCTTTCTTT	CASSGRNRGGTEAFF
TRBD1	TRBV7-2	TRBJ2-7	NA	TGTGCCAGCAGCTTGGAGACAGGGGGCTACGAGCAGTACTTC	CASSLETGGYEQYF
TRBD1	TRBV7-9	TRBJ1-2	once	TGTGCCAGCAGCCCCGGGACAGGGTTAGAAGGCTACACCTTC	CASSPGTGLEGYTF
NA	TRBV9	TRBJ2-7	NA	TGTGCCAGCAGCCCCCGGACAGCCAGGGACGAGCAGTACTTC	CASSPRTARDEQYF
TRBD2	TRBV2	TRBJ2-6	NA	TGTGCCAGCAGTGAAGTTCTTGGGGGGGTCGGGGCCAACGTCCTGACTTTC	CASSEVLGGVGANVLTF
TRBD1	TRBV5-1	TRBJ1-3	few	TGCGCCAGCAGAGAATCAGGGGGCGGAAACACCATATATTTT	CASRESGGGNTIYF
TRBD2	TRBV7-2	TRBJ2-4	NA	TGTGCCAGCAGCCCGAGACTAGCGGCAATGGGAAACATTCAGTACTTC	CASSPRLAAMGNIQYF
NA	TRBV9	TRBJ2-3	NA	TGTGCCAGCAGCGCCACACAGGTGAATACGCAGTATTTT	CASSATQVNTQYF
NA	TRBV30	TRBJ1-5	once	TGTGCCTGGAGTGTACGACAGGACCAGAGGCCCCAGCATTTT	CAWSVRQDQRPQHF
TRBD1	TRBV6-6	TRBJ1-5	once	TGTGCCAGCACGTTGACAGGGGGCCATCAGCCCCAGCATTTT	CASTLTGGHQPQHF
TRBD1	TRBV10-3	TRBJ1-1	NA	TGTGCCACCTTCACGGGACAGGGGAACACTGAAGCTTTCTTT	CATFTGQGNTEAFF
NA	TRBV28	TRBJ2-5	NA	TGTGCCAGCAGTTTACCCGTAAACCAAGAGACCCAGTACTTC	CASSLPVNQETQYF
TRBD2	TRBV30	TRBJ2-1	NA	TGTGCCTGGCGACCGGGACTAGCGTCCGATGAGCAGTTCTTC	CAWRPGLASDEQFF
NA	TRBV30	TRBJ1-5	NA	TGTGCCTGGACGTCCTCCCTAAATCAGCCCCAGCATTTT	CAWTSSLNQPQHF
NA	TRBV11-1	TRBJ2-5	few	TGTGCCAGCAGCCAACAAGAGACCCAGTACTTC	CASSQQETQYF
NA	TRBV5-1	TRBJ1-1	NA	TGCGCCAGCAGCTTGGACAGGGCGGCGACTGAAGCTTTCTTT	CASSLDRAATEAFF
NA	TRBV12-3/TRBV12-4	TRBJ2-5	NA	TGTGCCAGCAGTTTAGTCAGGCAAGAGACCCAGTACTTC	CASSLVRQETQYF
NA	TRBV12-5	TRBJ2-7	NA	TGTGCTAGTGGTTTTGGAGGCGAGCAGTACTTC	CASGFGGEQYF
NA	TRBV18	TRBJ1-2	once	TGTGCCAGCTCACCCTCGAGGGAAGCTGGCTACACCTTC	CASSPSREAGYTF
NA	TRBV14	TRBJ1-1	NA	TGTGCCAGCAGCCAAGTACCTAGGAACACTGAAGCTTTCTTT	CASSQVPRNTEAFF
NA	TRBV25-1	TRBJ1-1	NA	TGTGCCAGCAGTGATGTCGGGACACTGAACACTGAAGCTTTCTTT	CASSDVGTLNTEAFF
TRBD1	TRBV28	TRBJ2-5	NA	TGTGCCAGCAGTTGGGGACAGGGGGAAACGGGAGAGACCCAGTACTTC	CASSWGQGETGETQYF
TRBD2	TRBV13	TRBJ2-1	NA	TGTGCCAGCAGCTTAGGCCGGGGACTAGCGGACAATGAGCAGTTCTTC	CASSLGRGLADNEQFF
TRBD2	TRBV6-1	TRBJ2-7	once	TGTGCCAGCAGTGAAGCTGGCGGGAGGGCCTACGAGCAGTACTTC	CASSEAGGRAYEQYF
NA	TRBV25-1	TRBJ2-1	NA	TGTGCCAGTCCGGTTGTACGCTCCTACAATGAGCAGTTCTTC	CASPVVRSYNEQFF
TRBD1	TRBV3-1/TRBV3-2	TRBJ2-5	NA	TGTGCCAGCAGCCAGCGCAGGACAGGGAGGGAGACCCAGTACTTC	CASSQRRTGRETQYF
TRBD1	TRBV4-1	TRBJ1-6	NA	TGCGCCAGCAGCCAAGATTCGATTGAAGCAGGGGGAAATTCACCCCTCCACTTT	CASSQDSIEAGGNSPLHF
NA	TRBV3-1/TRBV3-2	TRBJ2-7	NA	TGTGCCAGCAGCCATCCCGGACTGGGTAGGGAAGAGCAGTACTTC	CASSHPGLGREEQYF
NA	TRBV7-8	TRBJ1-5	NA	TGTGCCAGCAGCTTAGCAGGGGTGGTCAATCAGCCCCAGCATTTT	CASSLAGVVNQPQHF
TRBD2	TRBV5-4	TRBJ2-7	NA	TGTGCCAGCAGCCCGGTGGGGACTAGGTCCCAGTACGAGCAGTACTTC	CASSPVGTRSQYEQYF
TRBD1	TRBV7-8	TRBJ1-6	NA	TGTGCCAGCAGCCCACCCGGGACAGATAATTCACCCCTCCACTTT	CASSPPGTDNSPLHF
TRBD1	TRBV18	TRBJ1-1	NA	TGTGCCAGCTCAATTAAAGGACAGGGGGCGTTCGGAACTGAAGCTTTCTTT	CASSIKGQGAFGTEAFF
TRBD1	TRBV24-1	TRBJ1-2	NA	TGTGCCACCAGTGATTTGCATGGGACAGGGCCGGGTGGCTACACCTTC	CATSDLHGTGPGGYTF
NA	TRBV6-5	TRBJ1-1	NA	TGTGCCAGCCCTGGAGAGGGCGACCTCACTGAAGCTTTCTTT	CASPGEGDLTEAFF
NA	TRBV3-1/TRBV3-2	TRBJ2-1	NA	TGTGCCAGCAGCCAAGTAGGTGGACTTCAGTTCTTC	CASSQVGGLQFF
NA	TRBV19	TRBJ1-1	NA	TGTGCCAGTAGTGGGGGGTATGGCACTGAAGCTTTCTTT	CASSGGYGTEAFF
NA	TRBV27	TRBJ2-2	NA	TGTGCCAGCAGAAAGGGACTCTACACCGGGGAGCTGTTTTTT	CASRKGLYTGELFF
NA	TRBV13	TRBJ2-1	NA	TGTGCCAGCAGACAGAGGGCAGATCTTGAGCAGTTCTTC	CASRQRADLEQFF
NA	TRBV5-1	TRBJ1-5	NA	TGCGCCAGCAGGGGCGATAGCAATCAGCCCCAGCATTTT	CASRGDSNQPQHF